The 26 T cell receptor beta chains presented below share a single source sample, sequenced in a study of graft-versus-host responses after intestinal transplantation. Their specific antigens are unknown. Profiled with immunoSEQ multiplex PCR; TCRdb holds only in-frame clones, not every one. Here the sample spans about 85,000 clones, around 90% being singletons. Sequenced here: unstimulated CD8+ T cells sorted from spleen or lymph node cells, sampled before transplant. The receptors were sampled from a human donor who was the organ donor for an intestinal transplant.

The CDR3 bases are TGTGCCAGCAGGGGGATGTCGGAAAACATTCAGTACTTC. Protein product: CASRGMSENIQYF. The chain employs TRBV19 and TRBJ2-4; 7 nucleotides line up with TRBD1. Germline CDR1 and CDR2: LNHDA and SQIVND (reference sequence). V gave up 9 bases and J gave up 5 bases; unmatched junction bases: 7. The CDR3 is 13 residues long.

This sequence joins TRBV29-1 and TRBJ2-2, with TRBD1 identical over 7 bases. The CDR3 consists of 11 residues. Per the germline V gene, CDR1 is SQVTM and CDR2 is ANQGSEA. The V and J ends lost 6 bases and 6 bases, in that order; junction bases with no gene match: 1. This CDR3 reads CSVRGSGELFF. For the CDR3, the DNA is TGCAGCGTCAGGGGGTCCGGGGAGCTGTTTTTT.

This clone was detected only once. The chain employs TRBV27 and TRBJ1-1; D is possibly TRBD1 (6 bases). Germline CDR1 is MNHEY and CDR2 is SMNVEV (reference sequence). The germline V and J ends were trimmed by 3 bases and 3 bases, with 11 bases remaining between them. This CDR3 has 14 residues. This CDR3 is CASSFAQGYTEAFF. The DNA of the CDR3 is TGTGCCAGCAGTTTCGCACAGGGTTACACTGAAGCTTTCTTT.

This rearrangement joins TRBV2 to TRBJ1-2; tentatively, D is TRBD1 (5 bases). Germline V gene lookup returns CDR1 SNHLY and CDR2 FYNNEI. The germline V and J ends were trimmed by 8 bases and 3 bases, with 16 bases remaining between them. This CDR3 region has 14 residues. CDR3 sequence reads: CASSWRQGDYGYTF. CDR3 in DNA: TGTGCCAGCTCATGGCGTCAGGGCGACTATGGCTACACCTTC.

This chain links TRBV6-1 with TRBJ2-6; D is undetermined. The CDR3 consists of 13 residues. CDR1 MNHNS and CDR2 SASEGT come from the germline V gene. V gave up 3 bases and J gave up 3 bases, with 3 bases separating them. CDR3 sequence (DNA): TGTGCCAGCAGTGATTTTGGGGCCAACGTCCTGACTTTC. Translating gives CASSDFGANVLTF.

This clone appeared a few times. The chain uses TRBV6-1 and TRBJ1-1, with D tentatively TRBD1 (5 bases). There are 15 residues in the CDR3. V gave up 1 base and J gave up 0 bases, with 9 bases separating them. CDR1 MNHNS and CDR2 SASEGT come from the germline V gene. CDR3 DNA: TGTGCCAGCAGTGAAGGCGGGGCGATGAACACTGAAGCTTTCTTT. It translates to CASSEGGAMNTEAFF.

V usage is TRBV7-8 and J usage is TRBJ2-6; 7 bases are a match to TRBD2. J lost 4 bases, V lost 0 bases, and 12 bases had no gene match. Per germline, CDR1 SGHVS and CDR2 FQNEAQ. This CDR3 is 19 amino acids long. This chain's CDR3 is CASSLAGRDSRWGANVLTF. The CDR3 region has the DNA TGTGCCAGCAGCTTAGCTGGGAGGGACTCTCGGTGGGGGGCCAACGTCCTGACTTTC.

This chain links TRBV6-1 with TRBJ2-1; 9 positions match TRBD1. Germline CDR1 is MNHNS and CDR2 is SASEGT. V lost 9 bases to trimming and J lost 4 bases; unmatched junction nucleotides: 10. The CDR3 runs 15 residues. The chain's CDR3 is CASKQGASRYNEQFF. CDR3 nucleotides: TGTGCCAGTAAACAGGGGGCAAGCAGATACAATGAGCAGTTCTTC.

The CDR3 loop reads CASSEWLEGGGETQYF. CDR3 bases: TGTGCCAGCAGTGAATGGTTGGAGGGGGGTGGCGAGACCCAGTACTTC. This rearrangement joins TRBV6-1 to TRBJ2-5; D is possibly TRBD1 or TRBD2 (6 bases each). V was trimmed by 2 bases and J by 5 bases, leaving 18 bases between them. Germline CDR1 is MNHNS and CDR2 is SASEGT. This CDR3 region has 16 residues.

The chain recombines TRBV5-5 with TRBJ1-4; the D gene is possibly TRBD1 (5 bases). Germline lookup yields CDR1 SGHKS and CDR2 YYEKEE (reference sequence). The CDR3 consists of 15 residues. V gave up 0 bases and J gave up 4 bases, with 10 bases separating them. CDR3 DNA sequence: TGTGCCAGCAGCTTGGAGGGACGGAGTAATGAAAAACTGTTTTTT. It translates to CASSLEGRSNEKLFF.

The genes are TRBV5-6 and TRBJ2-1; 7 bases are a match to TRBD2. Per the germline V gene, CDR1 is SGHDT and CDR2 is YYEEEE. V dropped 4 bases and J dropped 6; count of bases not matched to a gene: 10. The CDR3 loop spans 15 amino acids. Written as DNA, the CDR3 is TGTGCCAGCAGCCTCCCTACGGGGGGAATCAATGAGCAGTTCTTC. Amino acid sequence: CASSLPTGGINEQFF.

This chain uses TRBV28 with TRBJ1-6; D gene ambiguous. This CDR3 comprises 14 residues. The germline gives CDR1 MDHEN, CDR2 SYDVKM. The V end was cut by 5 bases, the J end by 9 bases, with 14 bases between. The CDR3 DNA reads as TGTGCCAGCAGTCTCGGGGAGCGGCGTTCACCCCTCCACTTT. It yields the protein CASSLGERRSPLHF.

The genes are TRBV4-1 and TRBJ2-3; 10 bases match TRBD2. V shed 1 base and J 2 bases; nucleotides not matched to a gene: 9. Per the germline V gene, CDR1 is MGHRA and CDR2 is YSYEKL. The CDR3 covers 18 residues. CDR3 bases: TGCGCCAGCAGCCAAGGGGCACTAGCGGGATTTCTCACAGATACGCAGTATTTT. The encoded protein is CASSQGALAGFLTDTQYF.

V and J are TRBV5-2 and TRBJ1-2. TRBV5-2 is a recognized pseudogene. The CDR3 runs to 16 residues. CDR3 sequence: CASNSQESTKTYGYTF. CDR3 in DNA: TGTGCCAGCAATTCACAAGAGAGTACAAAGACCTATGGCTACACCTTC.

The chain couples TRBV5-4 to TRBJ1-2, with TRBD1 as a possible D gene (6 bases). Trimming took 0 bases from V and 2 from J, leaving 8 bases between them. Germline V lookup: CDR1 SGHNT, CDR2 YYREEE (reference sequence). The CDR3 extends over 14 amino acids. This CDR3 reads CASSLEGGNYGYTF. CDR3 sequence (DNA): TGTGCCAGCAGCTTGGAAGGGGGAAACTATGGCTACACCTTC.

The chain couples TRBV11-2 to TRBJ2-7; D unclear. This CDR3 contains 12 residues. Germline V gene lookup returns CDR1 SGHAT and CDR2 FQNNGV. The V and J ends lost 0 bases and 6 bases respectively, with 6 bases between them. The CDR3 sequence: CASSLESGEQYF. The CDR3 coding sequence is TGTGCCAGCAGCTTAGAATCAGGCGAGCAGTACTTC.

This clone is a singleton in its sample. The genes are TRBV5-1 and TRBJ2-1; TRBD2 matches at 14 bases. This CDR3 comprises 16 residues. V lost 3 bases to trimming and J lost 8 bases; unmatched junction nucleotides: 7. The germline V gene has CDR1 SGHRS and CDR2 YFSETQ. The DNA for the CDR3 is TGCGCCAGCAGCTCCGGGACTAGCGGGAGAGTTTATGAGCAGTTCTTC. Translation gives CASSSGTSGRVYEQFF.

This rearrangement joins TRBV7-9 to TRBJ1-1; D uncertain. Germline assignment: CDR1 SEHNR and CDR2 FQNEAQ (reference sequence). With 5 bases removed from V and 2 bases from J, the gap between germline ends came to 12 bases. This CDR3 has 14 amino acids. CDR3 sequence: CASSPGGVNTEAFF. In DNA form, the CDR3 reads TGTGCCAGCAGCCCCGGTGGCGTTAACACTGAAGCTTTCTTT.

The rearrangement joins TRBV7-9 to TRBJ2-2; TRBD2 is a possible D gene (5 bases). The CDR3 contains 16 residues. Germline-derived CDR1 and CDR2 are SEHNR and FQNEAQ (reference sequence). V was shortened by 5 bases and J by 0 bases, with 13 bases between the two germline ends. Here the CDR3 reads CASSPPSGTNTGELFF. The CDR3 DNA reads as TGTGCCAGCAGCCCCCCGAGCGGAACGAACACCGGGGAGCTGTTTTTT.

CDR3 residues: CASSLFGDRQNSPLHF. The CDR3 DNA reads as TGTGCCAGCAGCTTGTTTGGGGACAGACAAAATTCACCCCTCCACTTT. J is TRBJ1-6 and V is TRBV5-4, with 7 bases fitting TRBD1. Trimming took 1 base from V and 7 from J; bases not matched to a gene: 8. CDR1 and CDR2 (germline): SGHNT, YYREEE (reference sequence). CDR3 length: 16 residues.

The rearrangement joins TRBV27 to TRBJ2-2; D remains unclear. The CDR3 spans 13 residues. The V end lost 3 bases, the J end lost 1 base, and 3 bases lay between the germline ends. The germline V gene encodes CDR1 MNHEY and CDR2 SMNVEV (reference sequence). The chain's CDR3 is CASSLRNTGELFF. In DNA form, the CDR3 reads TGTGCCAGCAGTTTGCGGAACACCGGGGAGCTGTTTTTT.

The CDR3 sequence is CASSLRGRHGYTF. As DNA, the CDR3 is TGTGCCAGCAGTCTACGGGGACGGCATGGCTACACCTTC. The chain couples TRBV6-6 to TRBJ1-2, with D perhaps TRBD1 (5 bases). Germline values: CDR1 MNHNY, CDR2 SVGAGI (reference sequence). V was shortened by 5 bases and J by 6 bases, with 13 bases between the two germline ends. CDR3 length: 13 amino acids.

V usage is TRBV4-1 and J usage is TRBJ2-3; no reliable D call. This CDR3 comprises 14 residues. V shed 3 bases and J shed 2 bases, with 9 bases lying between them. Germline V lookup: CDR1 MGHRA, CDR2 YSYEKL. CDR3 bases: TGCGCCAGCAGCCATAGGGTCGACACAGATACGCAGTATTTT. Amino acid sequence: CASSHRVDTDTQYF.

V gene TRBV14 combines with J gene TRBJ1-6; perhaps TRBD1 as D (5 bases). The CDR3 runs 19 residues. Germline V gene sequence: CDR1 SGHDN, CDR2 FVKESK. The V end lost 4 bases, the J end lost 10 bases, and 29 bases lay between the germline ends. This CDR3 is CASSPSGLAEGLWGSPLHF. In DNA form, the CDR3 reads TGTGCCAGCAGCCCAAGCGGTTTGGCGGAGGGGCTTTGGGGATCACCCCTCCACTTT. Using reference TRBV14 and TRBJ1-6 for the parts outside the CDR3, the full variable domain is EAGVTQFPSHSVIEKGQTVTLRCDPISGHDNLYWYRRVMGKEIKFLLHFVKESKQDESGMPNNRFLAERTGGTYSTLKVQPAELEDSGVYFCASSPSGLAEGLWGSPLHFGNGTRLTVT.

This clone was detected once. The chain is built from TRBV11-2 and TRBJ1-2; D remains ambiguous. CDR1 is SGHAT and CDR2 is FQNNGV in the germline V gene. V dropped 1 base and J dropped 7 bases, with 13 bases sitting between them. CDR3 length: 14 amino acids. This CDR3 reads CASSLVRSESGYTF. The CDR3 DNA reads as TGTGCCAGCAGCTTAGTAAGGTCAGAAAGTGGCTACACCTTC.

V usage is TRBV5-6 and J usage is TRBJ1-2; D might be TRBD1 (6 bases). The CDR3 consists of 15 residues. V lost 4 bases to trimming and J lost 1 base, with 14 bases between them. Germline V lookup: CDR1 SGHDT, CDR2 YYEEEE. The CDR3 nucleotides are TGTGCCAGCAGCCTGAACAAGGGGGTTAACTATGGCTACACCTTC. Translation: CASSLNKGVNYGYTF.